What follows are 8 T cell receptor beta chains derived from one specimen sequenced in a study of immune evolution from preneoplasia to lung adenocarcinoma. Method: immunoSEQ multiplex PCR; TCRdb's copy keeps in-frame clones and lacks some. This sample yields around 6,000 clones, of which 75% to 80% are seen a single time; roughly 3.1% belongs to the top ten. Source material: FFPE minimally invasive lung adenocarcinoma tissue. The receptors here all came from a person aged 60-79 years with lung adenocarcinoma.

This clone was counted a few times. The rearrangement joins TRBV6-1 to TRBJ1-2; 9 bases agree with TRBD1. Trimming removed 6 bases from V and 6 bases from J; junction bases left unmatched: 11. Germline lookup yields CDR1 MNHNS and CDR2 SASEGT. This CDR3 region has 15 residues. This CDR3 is CASSALWDRADGYTF. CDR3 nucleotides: TGTGCCAGCAGCGCGCTTTGGGACAGGGCTGATGGCTACACCTTC.

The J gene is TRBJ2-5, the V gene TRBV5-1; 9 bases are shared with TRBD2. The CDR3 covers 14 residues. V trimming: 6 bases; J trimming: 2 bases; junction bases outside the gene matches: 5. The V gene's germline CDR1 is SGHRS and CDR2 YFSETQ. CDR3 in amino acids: CASTPSGAQETQYF. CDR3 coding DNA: TGCGCCAGCACCCCTAGCGGGGCACAAGAGACCCAGTACTTC.

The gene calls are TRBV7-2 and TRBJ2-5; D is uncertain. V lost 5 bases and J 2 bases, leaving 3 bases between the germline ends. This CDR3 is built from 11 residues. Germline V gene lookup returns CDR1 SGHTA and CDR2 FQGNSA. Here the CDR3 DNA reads TGTGCCAGCAGCCCGCAAGAGACCCAGTACTTC. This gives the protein CASSPQETQYF.

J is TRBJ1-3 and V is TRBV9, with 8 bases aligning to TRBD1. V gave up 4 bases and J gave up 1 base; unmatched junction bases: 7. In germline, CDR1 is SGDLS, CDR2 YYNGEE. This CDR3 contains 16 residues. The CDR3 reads CASSPGRDRSGNTIYF. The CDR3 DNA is TGTGCCAGCAGCCCCGGTCGGGACAGGTCTGGAAACACCATATATTTT. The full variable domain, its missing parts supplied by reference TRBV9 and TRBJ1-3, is DSGVTQTPKHLITATGQRVTLRCSPRSGDLSVYWYQQSLDQGLQFLIQYYNGEERAKGNILERFSAQQFPDLHSELNLSSLELGDSALYFCASSPGRDRSGNTIYFGEGSWLTVV.

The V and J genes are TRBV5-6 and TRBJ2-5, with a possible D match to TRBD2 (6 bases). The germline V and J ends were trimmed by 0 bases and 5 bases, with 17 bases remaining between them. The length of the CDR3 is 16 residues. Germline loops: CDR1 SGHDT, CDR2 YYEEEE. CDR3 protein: CASSLEAGRVGETQYF. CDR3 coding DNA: TGTGCCAGCAGCTTGGAGGCGGGACGGGTAGGGGAGACCCAGTACTTC.

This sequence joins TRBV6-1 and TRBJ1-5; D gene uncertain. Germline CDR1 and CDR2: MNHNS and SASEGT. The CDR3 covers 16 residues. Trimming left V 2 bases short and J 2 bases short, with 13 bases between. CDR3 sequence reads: CASSERAARGNQPQHF. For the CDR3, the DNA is TGTGCCAGCAGTGAAAGGGCAGCGAGGGGCAATCAGCCCCAGCATTTT.

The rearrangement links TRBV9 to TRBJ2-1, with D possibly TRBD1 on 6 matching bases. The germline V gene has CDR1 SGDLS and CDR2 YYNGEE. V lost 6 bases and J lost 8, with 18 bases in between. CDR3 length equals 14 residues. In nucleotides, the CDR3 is TGTGCCAGCAATTCAGACAGGCCTCCCTATGAGCAGTTCTTC. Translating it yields CASNSDRPPYEQFF.

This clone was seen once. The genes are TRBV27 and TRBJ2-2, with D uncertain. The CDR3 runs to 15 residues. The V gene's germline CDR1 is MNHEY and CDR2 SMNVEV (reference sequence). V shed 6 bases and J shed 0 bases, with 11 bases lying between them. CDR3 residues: CASSPWSANTGELFF. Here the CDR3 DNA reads TGTGCCAGCAGCCCTTGGAGCGCGAACACCGGGGAGCTGTTTTTT.